These T cell receptor beta chains were read from a single sample in a study of radiation and T cells in renal cell carcinoma. Measured with immunoSEQ multiplex PCR; TCRdb has only the in-frame clones, and not every one. The data hold some 150,000 clones, with roughly 83% observed a single time. Sample: blood, taken from a patient whose treatment included radiotherapy and nephrectomy. These TCRs come from a woman aged 45-59 years with renal cell carcinoma. Each CDR3 is given with its conserved first and last residue. D genes are given only for firm matches. Not all rows give a size; the values are once, few, many and, for expanded clones, a class.

-	once	TRBJ2-7	TRBV2	TGTGCCAGCAGTACTTTGGGGGACGGTTCCCAGCAGTACTTC	CASSTLGDGSQQYF
TRBD1	-	TRBJ1-5	TRBV4-1	TGCGCCAGCAGCGCGGACAGGGGGAATCAGCCCCAGCATTTT	CASSADRGNQPQHF
-	-	TRBJ2-7	TRBV28	TGTGCCAGCAGTCCAAACCACGAGCAGTACTTC	CASSPNHEQYF
TRBD1	-	TRBJ2-7	TRBV5-1	TGCGCCAGCAGCGTACTTGGACAGGGGAACGAGCAGTACTTC	CASSVLGQGNEQYF
-	few	TRBJ1-1	TRBV19	TGTGCCAGTAGTATTCCGGGGGACACTGAAGCTTTCTTT	CASSIPGDTEAFF
-	-	TRBJ1-2	TRBV6-5	TGTGCCAGCAGTTACTTGCCAGGGGCCTATGGCTACACCTTC	CASSYLPGAYGYTF
-	few	TRBJ2-5	TRBV18	TGTGCCAGCCGAACCATTTTCCAAGAGACCCAGTACTTC	CASRTIFQETQYF
TRBD1	-	TRBJ2-1	TRBV5-4	TGTGCCAGCAGCCGTGACAGGGGGGCGTTTAATGAGCAGTTCTTC	CASSRDRGAFNEQFF
TRBD1	few	TRBJ1-6	TRBV7-9	TGTGCCAGCAGCTCGGACAGGGTATTGGGACCCCTCCACTTT	CASSSDRVLGPLHF
-	-	TRBJ2-2	TRBV7-2	TGTGCCAGCAGCCACCCCACCGGGGAGCTGTTTTTT	CASSHPTGELFF
TRBD1	-	TRBJ2-7	TRBV6-6	TGTGCCAGCAGTCCCCCGACAGGGACGTACGAGCAGTACTTC	CASSPPTGTYEQYF
-	once	TRBJ1-3	TRBV4-3	TGCGCCAGCAGCCAAGAGGCGAGCTCTGGAAACACCATATATTTT	CASSQEASSGNTIYF
-	once	TRBJ1-4	TRBV28	TGTGCCAGCAGTGACCCTGGGGGGCCTAATGAAAAACTGTTTTTT	CASSDPGGPNEKLFF
TRBD1	-	TRBJ1-1	TRBV6-5	TGTGCCAGCAGTTCGCGCGGGACAGGGACTGAGGCTTTCTTT	CASSSRGTGTEAFF
-	few	TRBJ1-6	TRBV9	TGTGCCAGCAGCGTAGAGAATTCACCCCTCCACTTT	CASSVENSPLHF
-	-	TRBJ1-5	TRBV18	TGTGCCAGCTCACCCGGGGGAGACCAGCCCCAGCATTTT	CASSPGGDQPQHF
-	-	TRBJ2-3	TRBV29-1	TGCAGCGTTGAAGCATCGGGAGATACGCAGTATTTT	CSVEASGDTQYF
-	-	TRBJ2-2	TRBV19	TGTGCCAGTAGTATGCCCATTATCGGGGAGCTGTTTTTT	CASSMPIIGELFF
-	-	TRBJ1-5	TRBV19	TGTGCCAGTACCATCTGGGGACTCGGGCAGCCCCAGCATTTT	CASTIWGLGQPQHF
-	-	TRBJ1-3	TRBV5-1	TGCGCCAGCAGCCCCGGACGGGGAAGGGGAAACACCATATATTTT	CASSPGRGRGNTIYF
TRBD2	-	TRBJ2-1	TRBV7-8	TGTGCCAGCAGCTTAATAAGCGGGGGGGGAATCAATGAGCAGTTCTTC	CASSLISGGGINEQFF
TRBD1	-	TRBJ2-7	TRBV6-5	TGTGCCAGCAGAAACGGACAGGGGGGGCAGTACTTC	CASRNGQGGQYF
TRBD1	few	TRBJ1-6	TRBV27	TGTGCCAGCAGTTTGCTCGACAGGGGCAATTCACCCCTCCACTTT	CASSLLDRGNSPLHF
-	-	TRBJ2-7	TRBV11-2	TGTGCCAGCAGTCGGACCCTGGCCTACGAGCAGTACTTC	CASSRTLAYEQYF
-	few	TRBJ1-1	TRBV10-3	TGTGCCATCAGTGAGCCGCCCGGGAAGAACACTGAAGCTTTCTTT	CAISEPPGKNTEAFF
-	-	TRBJ2-5	TRBV20-1	TGCAGTGCTAGTAGGGCGGAGACCCAGTACTTC	CSASRAETQYF
TRBD1	once	TRBJ2-3	TRBV9	TGTGCCAGCAGCTCCGGGACAGGGGCGTATACGCAGTATTTT	CASSSGTGAYTQYF
-	-	TRBJ1-1	TRBV7-2	TGTGCCAGCAGCTTAGTCCCCGGGGAGGGGGGGACTGAAGCTTTCTTT	CASSLVPGEGGTEAFF
TRBD1	-	TRBJ1-6	TRBV2	TGTGCCAGCAGTGTAACAGGGGGCCACCGACCAGATTCACCCCTCCACTTT	CASSVTGGHRPDSPLHF
-	-	TRBJ1-1	TRBV7-2	TGTGCCAGCAGCTTAGGACCGGGGAACACTGAAGCTTTCTTT	CASSLGPGNTEAFF
-	few	TRBJ1-1	TRBV27	TGTGCCAGCACCTACCCCCGAGAGGTCCAGAACACTGAAGCTTTCTTT	CASTYPREVQNTEAFF